This T cell receptor (beta chain) was obtained from a study of shared clonotypes between healthy human individuals. As regards this clone: The sample holds other DNA sequences that translate to the same CDR3.

Generated by immunoSEQ multiplex PCR, the TCRdb table keeps only in-frame clones and is missing some. The data show some 2.1 million clones, about 94% seen once. It was CD45RO-negative cells, positively selected for CCR7, that made up naive CD8 cells, with terminally differentiated effector memory CD45RA+ cells excluded. Trimming pared 3 bases from V and 6 bases from J, leaving 6 bases between. Germline V CDR1 and CDR2: LNHDA, SQIVND (reference sequence). This CDR3 contains 11 residues. V gene TRBV19 combines with J gene TRBJ2-7; tentative D call: TRBD2 (6 bases). The specimen was naive CD8+ T cells from PBMCs. This TCR derives from a man aged 18 to 29 in good health. Some clones in this sample may be carry-over from other donors' samples. The CDR3 DNA is TGTGCCAGTAGTATTAGCGGCGAGCAGTACTTC. Translated, it gives CASSISGEQYF.